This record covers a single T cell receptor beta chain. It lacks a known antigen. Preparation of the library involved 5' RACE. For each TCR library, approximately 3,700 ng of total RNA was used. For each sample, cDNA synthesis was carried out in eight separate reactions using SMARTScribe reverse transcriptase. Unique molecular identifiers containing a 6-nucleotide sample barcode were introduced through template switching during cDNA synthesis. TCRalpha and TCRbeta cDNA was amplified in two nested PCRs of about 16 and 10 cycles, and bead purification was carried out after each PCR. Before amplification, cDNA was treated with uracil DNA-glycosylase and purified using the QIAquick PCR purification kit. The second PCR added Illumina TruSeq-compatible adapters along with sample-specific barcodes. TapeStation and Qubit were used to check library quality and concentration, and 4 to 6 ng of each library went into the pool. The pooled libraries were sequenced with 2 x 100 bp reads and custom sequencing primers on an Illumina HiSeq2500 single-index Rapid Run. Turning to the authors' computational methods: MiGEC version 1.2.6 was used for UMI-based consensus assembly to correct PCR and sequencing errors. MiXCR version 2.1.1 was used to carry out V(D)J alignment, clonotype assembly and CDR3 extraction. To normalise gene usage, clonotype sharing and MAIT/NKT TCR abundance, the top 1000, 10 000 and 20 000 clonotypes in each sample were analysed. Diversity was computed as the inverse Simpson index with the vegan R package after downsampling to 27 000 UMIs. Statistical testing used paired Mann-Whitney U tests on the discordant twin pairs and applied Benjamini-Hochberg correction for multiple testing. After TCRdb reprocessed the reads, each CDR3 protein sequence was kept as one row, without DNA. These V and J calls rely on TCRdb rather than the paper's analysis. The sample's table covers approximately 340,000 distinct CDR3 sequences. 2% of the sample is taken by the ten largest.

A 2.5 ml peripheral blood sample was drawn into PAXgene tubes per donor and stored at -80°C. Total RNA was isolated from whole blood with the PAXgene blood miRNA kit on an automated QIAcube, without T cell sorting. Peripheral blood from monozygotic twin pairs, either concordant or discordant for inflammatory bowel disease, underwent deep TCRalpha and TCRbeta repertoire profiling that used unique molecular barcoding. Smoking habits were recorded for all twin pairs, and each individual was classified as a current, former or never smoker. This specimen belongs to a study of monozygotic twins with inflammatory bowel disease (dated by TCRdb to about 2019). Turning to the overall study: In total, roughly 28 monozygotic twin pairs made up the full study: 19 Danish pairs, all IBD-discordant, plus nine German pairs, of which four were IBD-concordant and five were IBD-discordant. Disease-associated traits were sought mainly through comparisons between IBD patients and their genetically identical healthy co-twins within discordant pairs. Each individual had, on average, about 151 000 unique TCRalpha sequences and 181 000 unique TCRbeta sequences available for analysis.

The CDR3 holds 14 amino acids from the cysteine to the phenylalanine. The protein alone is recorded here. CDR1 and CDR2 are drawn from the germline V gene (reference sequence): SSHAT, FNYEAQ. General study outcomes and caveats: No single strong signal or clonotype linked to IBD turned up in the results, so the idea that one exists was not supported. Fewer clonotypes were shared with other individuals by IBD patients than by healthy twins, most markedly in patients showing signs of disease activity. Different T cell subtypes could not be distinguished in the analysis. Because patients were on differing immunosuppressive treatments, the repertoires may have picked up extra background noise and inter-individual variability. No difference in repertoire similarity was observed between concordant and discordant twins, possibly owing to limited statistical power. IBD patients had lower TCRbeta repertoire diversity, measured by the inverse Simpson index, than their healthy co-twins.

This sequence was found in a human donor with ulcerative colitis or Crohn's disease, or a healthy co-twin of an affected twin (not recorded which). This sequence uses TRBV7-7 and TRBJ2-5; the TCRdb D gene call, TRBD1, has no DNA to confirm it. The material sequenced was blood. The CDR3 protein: CASSIDRTQETQYF. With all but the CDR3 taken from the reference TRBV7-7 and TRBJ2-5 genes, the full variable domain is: GAGVSQSPRYKVTKRGQDVTLRCDPISSHATLYWYQQALGQGPEFLTYFNYEAQPDKSGLPSDRFSAERPEGSISTLTIQRTEQRDSAMYRCASSIDRTQETQYFGPGTRLLVL.